This T cell receptor beta chain is from a study of CD8 T cells in Susac syndrome. Sequencing of TCR beta covered CD8+ and CD4+ T cells obtained from blood. The V and J ends lost 3 bases and 2 bases, in that order; junction bases with no gene match: 7. Per the germline V gene, CDR1 is LGHDT and CDR2 is YNNKEL (reference sequence). The CDR3 contains 15 residues. General observations from the study: Expansion of Susac CD8+ clones peaked in TEMRA cells and in active patients. The study identified around fifteen and five Susac-specific public clones in total CD8+ and CD8+ TEMRA repertoires.

As for this clonotype: Its antigen is undetermined.

About 0.45 to 1 ug RNA was reverse transcribed with random hexamers. TCRdb re-called the immunoSEQ multiplex PCR reads with MiXCR, one entry per CDR3 protein. Here the sample spans under 95,000 distinct CDR3 sequences, more than 85% being singletons. Sequenced input: CD8+ T cells from PBMCs. The V call is TRBV3-1, the J call TRBJ2-7, with TRBD2 matching over 7 bases. The sequence was obtained from a human donor with Susac syndrome. CDR3 DNA: TGTGCCAGCAGCCAGACCGGGGGAGGGCCCTACGAGCAGTACTTC. It specifies CASSQTGGGPYEQYF.